The table lists the clone carrying this T cell receptor beta chain with a few counts. This sample was taken from a study of blood T cell repertoires in COVID-19. Study-wide background: Acute and convalescent COVID-19 specimens originated in the United States, Italy and Spain.

The repertoire was sequenced with immunoSEQ multiplex PCR; TCRdb's copy has only in-frame clones and lacks some. The sample holds over 200,000 clones, approximately 84% seen once. CDR1 and CDR2 from the germline V gene are SGHVS and FNYEAQ. V lost 8 bases and J lost 9, with 14 bases in between. This CDR3 has 12 residues. The TCR sequence derives from a man in his forties with active or convalescent COVID-19. The sample taken for sequencing was peripheral blood. The gene calls are TRBV7-6 and TRBJ1-5; weak D call: TRBD1 (6 bases). The CDR3 bases are TGTGCCAGCTCCACCTCACAGGGGCCCCAGCATTTT. It encodes CASSTSQGPQHF. The full variable domain, in which reference TRBV7-6 and TRBJ1-5 provide the parts outside the CDR3, is GAGVSQSPRYKVTKRGQDVALRCDPISGHVSLYWYRQALGQGPEFLTYFNYEAQQDKSGLPNDRFSAERPEGSISTLTIQRTEQRDSAMYRCASSTSQGPQHFGDGTRLSIL.